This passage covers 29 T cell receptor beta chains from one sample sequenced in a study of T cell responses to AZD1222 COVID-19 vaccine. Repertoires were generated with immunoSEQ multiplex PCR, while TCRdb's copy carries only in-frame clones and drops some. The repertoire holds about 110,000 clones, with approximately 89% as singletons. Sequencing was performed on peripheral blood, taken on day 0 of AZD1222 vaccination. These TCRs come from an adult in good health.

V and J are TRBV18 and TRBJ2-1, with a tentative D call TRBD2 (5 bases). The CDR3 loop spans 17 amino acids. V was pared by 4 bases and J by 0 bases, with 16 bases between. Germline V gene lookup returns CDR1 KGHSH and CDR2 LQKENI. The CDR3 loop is CASSQERQSSSYNEQFF. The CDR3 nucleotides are TGTGCCAGCTCACAAGAGCGGCAGTCAAGCTCCTACAATGAGCAGTTCTTC.

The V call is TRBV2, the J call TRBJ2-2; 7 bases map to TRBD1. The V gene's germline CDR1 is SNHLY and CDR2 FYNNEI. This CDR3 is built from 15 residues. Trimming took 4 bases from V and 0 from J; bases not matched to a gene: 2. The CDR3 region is CASSVQGANTGELFF. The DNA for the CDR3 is TGTGCCAGCAGTGTTCAGGGGGCGAACACCGGGGAGCTGTTTTTT. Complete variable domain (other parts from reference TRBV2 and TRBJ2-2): EPEVTQTPSHQVTQMGQEVILRCVPISNHLYFYWYRQILGQKVEFLVSFYNNEISEKSEIFDDQFSVERPDGSNFTLKIRSTKLEDSAMYFCASSVQGANTGELFFGEGSRLTVL.

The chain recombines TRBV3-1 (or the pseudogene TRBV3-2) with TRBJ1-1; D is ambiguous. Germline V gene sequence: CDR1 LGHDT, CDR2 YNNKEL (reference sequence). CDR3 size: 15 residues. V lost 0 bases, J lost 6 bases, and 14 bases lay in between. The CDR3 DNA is TGTGCCAGCAGCCAAGAACGGCCAGCAAGACCTGAAGCTTTCTTT. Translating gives CASSQERPARPEAFF.

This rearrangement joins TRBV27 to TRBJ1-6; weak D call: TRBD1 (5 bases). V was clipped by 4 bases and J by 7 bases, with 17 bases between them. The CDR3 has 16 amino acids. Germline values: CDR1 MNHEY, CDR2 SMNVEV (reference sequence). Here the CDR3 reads CASSWVLGVGNSPLHF. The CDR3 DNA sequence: TGTGCCAGCAGTTGGGTTTTGGGGGTCGGGAATTCACCCCTCCACTTT.

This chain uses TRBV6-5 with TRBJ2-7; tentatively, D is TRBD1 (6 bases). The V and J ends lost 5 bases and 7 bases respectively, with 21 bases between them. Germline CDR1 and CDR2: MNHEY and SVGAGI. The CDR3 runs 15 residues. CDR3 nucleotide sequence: TGTGCCAGCAGTAACAGGGAAGTGGGGAGATGGGAGCAGTACTTC. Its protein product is CASSNREVGRWEQYF.

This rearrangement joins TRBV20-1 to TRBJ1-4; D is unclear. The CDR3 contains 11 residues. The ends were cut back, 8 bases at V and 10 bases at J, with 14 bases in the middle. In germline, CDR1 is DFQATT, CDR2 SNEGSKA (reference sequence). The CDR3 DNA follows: TGCAGTCCCCAAGGGTCGGGAAAACTGTTTTTT. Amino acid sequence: CSPQGSGKLFF.

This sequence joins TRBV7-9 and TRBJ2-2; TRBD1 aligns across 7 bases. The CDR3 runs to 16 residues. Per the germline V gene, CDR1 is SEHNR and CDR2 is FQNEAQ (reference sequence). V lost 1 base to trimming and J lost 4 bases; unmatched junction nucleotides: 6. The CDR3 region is CASSLEKTGTTGELFF. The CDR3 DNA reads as TGTGCCAGCAGCTTAGAGAAGACAGGGACCACCGGGGAGCTGTTTTTT.

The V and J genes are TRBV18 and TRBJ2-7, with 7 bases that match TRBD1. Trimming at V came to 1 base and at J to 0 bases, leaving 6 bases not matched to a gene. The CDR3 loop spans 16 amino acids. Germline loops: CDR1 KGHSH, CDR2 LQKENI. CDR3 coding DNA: TGTGCCAGCTCACCACGTAGTTCAGGGGGCTCCTACGAGCAGTACTTC. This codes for CASSPRSSGGSYEQYF.

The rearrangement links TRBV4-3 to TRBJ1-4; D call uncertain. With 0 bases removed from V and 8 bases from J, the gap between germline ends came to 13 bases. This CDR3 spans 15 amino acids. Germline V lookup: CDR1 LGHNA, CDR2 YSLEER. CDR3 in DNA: TGCGCCAGCAGCCAAGACCCTTCTCGTAACGAAAAACTGTTTTTT. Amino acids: CASSQDPSRNEKLFF.

The CDR3 DNA is TGTGCCAGCAGCCCAGAATACTCCTCCTCCTACGAGCAGTACTTC. Its translation: CASSPEYSSSYEQYF. The J gene is TRBJ2-7, the V gene TRBV7-6; D remains ambiguous. Germline V gene data show CDR1 as SGHVS and CDR2 as FNYEAQ. The CDR3 consists of 15 residues. Trimming removed 5 bases at V and 0 bases at J, with 14 bases between.

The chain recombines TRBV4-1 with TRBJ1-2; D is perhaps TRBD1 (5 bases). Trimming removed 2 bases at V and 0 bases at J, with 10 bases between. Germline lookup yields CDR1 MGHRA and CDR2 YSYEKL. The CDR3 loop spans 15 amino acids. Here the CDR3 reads CASSQRREANYGYTF. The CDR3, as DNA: TGCGCCAGCAGCCAACGCAGGGAAGCTAACTATGGCTACACCTTC.

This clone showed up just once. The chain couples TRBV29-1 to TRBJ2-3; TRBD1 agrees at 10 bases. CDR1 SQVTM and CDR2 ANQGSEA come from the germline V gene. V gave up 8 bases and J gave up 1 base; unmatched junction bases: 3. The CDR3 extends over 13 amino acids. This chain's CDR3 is CSSGTGGTDTQYF. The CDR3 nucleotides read TGCAGCTCCGGGACAGGGGGCACAGATACGCAGTATTTT.

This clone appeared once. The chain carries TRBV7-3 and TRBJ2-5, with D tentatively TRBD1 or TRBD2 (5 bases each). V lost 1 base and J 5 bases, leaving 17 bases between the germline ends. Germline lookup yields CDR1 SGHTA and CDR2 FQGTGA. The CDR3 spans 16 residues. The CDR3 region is CASSLSPGQGGETQYF. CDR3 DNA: TGTGCCAGCAGCTTAAGCCCAGGGCAGGGCGGGGAGACCCAGTACTTC.

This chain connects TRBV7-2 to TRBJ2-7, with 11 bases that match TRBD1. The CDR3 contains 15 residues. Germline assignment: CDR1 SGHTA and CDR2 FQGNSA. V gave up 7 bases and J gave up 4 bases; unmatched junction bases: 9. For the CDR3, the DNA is TGTGCCAGCACTATAGGACAGGGGGCGTATTACGAGCAGTACTTC. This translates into CASTIGQGAYYEQYF.

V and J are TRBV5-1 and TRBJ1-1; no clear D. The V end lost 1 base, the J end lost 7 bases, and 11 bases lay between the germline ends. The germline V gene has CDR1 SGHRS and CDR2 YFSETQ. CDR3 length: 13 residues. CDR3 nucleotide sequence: TGCGCCAGCAGCTTGCCGAACGGTCGTGAAGCTTTCTTT. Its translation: CASSLPNGREAFF.

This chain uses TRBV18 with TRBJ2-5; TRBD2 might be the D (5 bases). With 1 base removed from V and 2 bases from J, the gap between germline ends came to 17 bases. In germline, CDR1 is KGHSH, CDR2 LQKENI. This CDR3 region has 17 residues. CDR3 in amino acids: CASSPLSGTGMQETQYF. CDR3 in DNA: TGTGCCAGCTCACCACTTAGTGGCACGGGGATGCAAGAGACCCAGTACTTC.

This CDR3 is CASSHTTLPETQYF. CDR3 nucleotide sequence: TGTGCCAGTAGCCACACAACCTTACCGGAGACCCAGTACTTC. The chain couples TRBV19 to TRBJ2-5, with D hard to call. Germline V gives CDR1 LNHDA, CDR2 SQIVND (reference sequence). V shed 6 bases and J shed 5 bases, with 16 bases lying between them. The CDR3 runs 14 residues. The entire variable domain, with the rest obtained from reference TRBV19 and TRBJ2-5, is as follows: DGGITQSPKYLFRKEGQNVTLSCEQNLNHDAMYWYRQDPGQGLRLIYYSQIVNDFQKGDIAEGYSVSREKKESFPLTVTSAQKNPTAFYLCASSHTTLPETQYFGPGTRLLVL.

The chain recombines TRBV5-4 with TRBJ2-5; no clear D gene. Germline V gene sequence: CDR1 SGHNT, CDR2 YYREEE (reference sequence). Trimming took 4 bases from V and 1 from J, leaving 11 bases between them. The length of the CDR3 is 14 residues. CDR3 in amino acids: CASSPWLAQETQYF. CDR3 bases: TGTGCCAGCAGCCCCTGGCTTGCCCAAGAGACCCAGTACTTC.

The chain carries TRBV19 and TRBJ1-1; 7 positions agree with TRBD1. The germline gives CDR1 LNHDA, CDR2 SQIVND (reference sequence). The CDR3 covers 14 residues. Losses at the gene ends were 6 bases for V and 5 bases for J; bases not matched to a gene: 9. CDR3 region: CASRLGQTGTEAFF. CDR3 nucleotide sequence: TGTGCCAGTAGGCTGGGACAGACGGGTACTGAAGCTTTCTTT. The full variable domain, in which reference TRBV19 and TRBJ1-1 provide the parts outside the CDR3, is DGGITQSPKYLFRKEGQNVTLSCEQNLNHDAMYWYRQDPGQGLRLIYYSQIVNDFQKGDIAEGYSVSREKKESFPLTVTSAQKNPTAFYLCASRLGQTGTEAFFGQGTRLTVV.

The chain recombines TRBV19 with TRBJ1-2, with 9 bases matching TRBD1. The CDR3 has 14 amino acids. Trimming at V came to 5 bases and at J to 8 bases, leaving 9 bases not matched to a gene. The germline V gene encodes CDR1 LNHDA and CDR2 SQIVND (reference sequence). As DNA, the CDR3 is TGTGCCAGTAGTCCGGGACAGGGCCAAGGAGGCTACACCTTC. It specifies CASSPGQGQGGYTF.

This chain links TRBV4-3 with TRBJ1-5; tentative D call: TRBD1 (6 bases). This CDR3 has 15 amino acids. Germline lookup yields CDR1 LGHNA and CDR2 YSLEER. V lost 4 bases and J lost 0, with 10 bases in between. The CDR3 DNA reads TGCGCCAGCAGCCCAGGACAGTTTAGCAATCAGCCCCAGCATTTT. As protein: CASSPGQFSNQPQHF.

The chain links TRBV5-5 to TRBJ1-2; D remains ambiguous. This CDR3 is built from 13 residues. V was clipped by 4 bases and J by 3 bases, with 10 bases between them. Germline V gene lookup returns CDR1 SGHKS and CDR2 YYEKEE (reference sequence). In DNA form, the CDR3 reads TGTGCCAGCAGCCCCCGGGTGGACTATGGCTACACCTTC. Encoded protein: CASSPRVDYGYTF.

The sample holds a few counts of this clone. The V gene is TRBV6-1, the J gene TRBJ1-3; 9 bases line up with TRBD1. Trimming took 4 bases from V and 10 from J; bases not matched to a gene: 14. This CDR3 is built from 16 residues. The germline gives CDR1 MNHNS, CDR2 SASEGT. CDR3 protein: CASSALTGGAITTIYF. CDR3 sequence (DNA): TGTGCCAGCAGTGCCCTCACAGGGGGCGCGATTACAACCATATATTTT.

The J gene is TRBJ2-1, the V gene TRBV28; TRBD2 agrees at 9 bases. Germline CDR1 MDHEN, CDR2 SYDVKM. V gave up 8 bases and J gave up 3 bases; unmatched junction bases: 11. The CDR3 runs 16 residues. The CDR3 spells CASASSGATNYNEQFF. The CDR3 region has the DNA TGTGCCAGCGCGTCTAGCGGGGCTACCAACTACAATGAGCAGTTCTTC.

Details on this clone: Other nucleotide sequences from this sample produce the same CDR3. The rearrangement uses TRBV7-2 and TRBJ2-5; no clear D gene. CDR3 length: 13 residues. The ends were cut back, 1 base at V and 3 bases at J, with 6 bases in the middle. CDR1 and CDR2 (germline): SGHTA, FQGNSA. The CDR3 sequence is CASSLVVEETQYF. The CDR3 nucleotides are TGTGCCAGCAGCTTAGTAGTAGAAGAGACCCAGTACTTC.

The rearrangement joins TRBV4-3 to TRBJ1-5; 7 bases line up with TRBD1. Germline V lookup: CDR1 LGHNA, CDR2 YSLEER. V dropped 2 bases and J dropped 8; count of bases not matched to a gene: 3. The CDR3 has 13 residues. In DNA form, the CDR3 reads TGCGCCAGCAGCCAACTACAGGGGAAGCCCCAGCATTTT. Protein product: CASSQLQGKPQHF.

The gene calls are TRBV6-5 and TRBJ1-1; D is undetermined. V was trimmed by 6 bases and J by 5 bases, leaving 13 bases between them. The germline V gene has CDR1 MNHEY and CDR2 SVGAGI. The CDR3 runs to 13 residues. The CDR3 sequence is CASSRNGWTEAFF. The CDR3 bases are TGTGCCAGCAGCCGAAACGGTTGGACTGAAGCTTTCTTT.

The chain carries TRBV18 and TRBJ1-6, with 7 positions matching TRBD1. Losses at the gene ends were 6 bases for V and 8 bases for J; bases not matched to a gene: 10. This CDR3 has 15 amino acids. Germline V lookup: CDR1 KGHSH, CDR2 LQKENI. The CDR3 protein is CASSGLRGSDSPLHF. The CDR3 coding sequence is TGTGCCAGCTCGGGGCTCAGGGGGTCGGATTCACCCCTCCACTTT.

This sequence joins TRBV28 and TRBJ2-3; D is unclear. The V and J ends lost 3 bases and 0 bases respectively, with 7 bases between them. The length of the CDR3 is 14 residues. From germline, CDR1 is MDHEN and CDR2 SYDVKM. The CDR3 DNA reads TGTGCCAGCAGTTTTTCGGCCAGCACAGATACGCAGTATTTT. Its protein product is CASSFSASTDTQYF.